The 4 T cell receptor beta chains reported below all come from one sample, sequenced in a study of naive and memory T cell subsets. Both TRBC1 and TRBC2 were covered by a beta constant-region primer of two equimolar oligonucleotides. Four rounds of PCR amplified the ligated cDNA using nested alpha and beta constant-region primers plus SP2. Each CDR3 protein gets one entry after TCRdb re-called the UMI-ligation and nested PCR reads with MiXCR. The sample consists of 80,000 or so distinct CDR3 sequences, about 9.9% of them appearing once. The sequenced material came from naive CD8+ T cells from blood. These receptor sequences come from a human donor in good health.

The sample holds many counts of this clonotype. The rearrangement joins TRBV27 to TRBJ2-6; no reliable D call. The CDR3 spans 13 residues. Trimming stripped 4 bases from V and 0 bases from J, with 1 base between. Germline CDR1 and CDR2: MNHEY and SMNVEV (reference sequence). This chain's CDR3 is CASSSSGANVLTF. In DNA form, the CDR3 reads TGTGCCAGCAGTTCCTCTGGGGCCAACGTCCTGACTTTC.

The rearrangement links TRBV29-1 to TRBJ2-3; no firm D call. CDR1 and CDR2 (germline): SQVTM, ANQGSEA. This CDR3 region has 14 residues. The ends were cut back, 6 bases at V and 5 bases at J, with 18 bases in the middle. For the CDR3, the DNA is TGCAGCGTGGACGCTCCGAATCTCAAAGATACGCAGTATTTT. This translates into CSVDAPNLKDTQYF.

This clonotype was observed a few times. The genes are TRBV7-9 and TRBJ1-1, with D maybe TRBD1 (5 bases). CDR1 and CDR2 (germline): SEHNR, FQNEAQ (reference sequence). There are 14 residues in the CDR3. V was pared by 6 bases and J by 5 bases, with 16 bases between. The CDR3 reads CASSPARGDTEAFF. DNA of the CDR3: TGTGCCAGCAGTCCAGCACGGGGGGATACTGAAGCTTTCTTT.

This clonotype was recorded a few times. V is TRBV7-9 and J is TRBJ1-4, with TRBD1 matching over 8 bases. V shed 6 bases and J 7 bases; nucleotides not matched to a gene: 4. The CDR3 contains 13 residues. Germline lookup yields CDR1 SEHNR and CDR2 FQNEAQ (reference sequence). CDR3 in amino acids: CASRLTGAEKLFF. CDR3 nucleotides: TGTGCCAGCAGGCTGACAGGGGCTGAAAAACTGTTTTTT.